This TCR beta chain was found in a study of metastatic and nonmetastatic thyroid tumors. TCRdb ran MiXCR on the PCR reads. The sample includes about 49,000 clones, about 4% of them seen just once. Not a single patient had been given any form of treatment at any point before undergoing thyroid surgery. CDR1 and CDR2 (germline): SNHLY, FYNNEI. J lost 11 bases, V lost 10 bases, and 16 bases had no gene match. This CDR3 region has 13 residues. This receptor was taken from a female donor with papillary thyroid cancer or a benign thyroid nodule (not recorded which). Some clones in this sample may be carry-over from other donors' samples. This chain uses TRBV2 with TRBJ1-1, with TRBD1 matching 7 bases. Sequences were obtained from blood. The CDR3 DNA reads as TGTGCCAACAGACTCGACAGGGAGGCCATGGCTTTCTTT. Translating gives CANRLDREAMAFF.